These T cell receptor beta chains were read from a single sample in a study of cytomegalovirus exposure and HLA in healthy donors. Assay: immunoSEQ multiplex PCR; the TCRdb copy retains only in-frame clones and omits some. The sample has around 200,000 clones; approximately 80% are singletons. The sequencing sample was made of PBMCs. These TCRs come from a woman aged 40 to 50 in good health and CMV-seronegative. Both conserved end residues are part of each CDR3. A D gene is named only where the DNA matches it firmly. Size values are once, few and many counts, or a class for expanded clones, and some rows have none.

d_gene	v_gene	j_gene	abundance	CDR3nt	CDR3aa
TRBD1	TRBV6-5	TRBJ1-3	few	TGTGCCAGCAGTTACTCAGGGACAGGGGGCAGAAACACCATATATTTT	CASSYSGTGGRNTIYF
TRBD2	TRBV7-9	TRBJ2-5	NA	TGTGCCAGCAGCCCCACTAATAGCGGGGGGACGGAGACCCAGTACTTC	CASSPTNSGGTETQYF
TRBD1	TRBV7-3	TRBJ2-3	NA	TGTGCCAGCAGCTCCCAGACAGGGGGCGGACTGGATACGCAGTATTTT	CASSSQTGGGLDTQYF
NA	TRBV18	TRBJ1-2	NA	TGTGCCAGCTCACCTAAGGACTCGCTTTCCTTGGCAAATGGCTACACCTTC	CASSPKDSLSLANGYTF
NA	TRBV27	TRBJ2-7	NA	TGTGCCAGCAGTAGGGGATTCGCCTACGAGCAGTACTTC	CASSRGFAYEQYF
NA	TRBV6-1	TRBJ1-1	few	TGTGCCAGCAGTGAGGGCCGGGGGTTGTCTTTCTTT	CASSEGRGLSFF
TRBD2	TRBV2	TRBJ2-2	NA	TGTGCCAGCAGTGTTTTCGGGTCACTAGCGGGGGACACCGGGGAGCTGTTTTTT	CASSVFGSLAGDTGELFF
NA	TRBV14	TRBJ1-5	once	TGTGCTAGAGGGGAGGGTCCCTCGGTCGACCTGATGAGGAGCAATCAGCCCCAGCATTTT	CARGEGPSVDLMRSNQPQHF
NA	TRBV18	TRBJ2-5	NA	TGTGCCAGCTCACCACCGACAGGCGGTGAGACCCAGTACTTC	CASSPPTGGETQYF
NA	TRBV5-6	TRBJ2-5	NA	TGTGCCAGCAGCCCTGGACTAACCAAGCAAGAGACCCAGTACTTC	CASSPGLTKQETQYF
NA	TRBV5-1	TRBJ1-6	NA	TGCGCCAGCAGCTTGGGACAGAGTGTGATGACCCTGAATTCACCCCTCCACTTT	CASSLGQSVMTLNSPLHF
NA	TRBV9	TRBJ1-4	NA	TGTGCCAGCAGCCCCCGGGTCTCACTAGGGGAAAAACTGTTTTTT	CASSPRVSLGEKLFF
NA	TRBV19	TRBJ1-5	NA	TGTGCCAGTAGTCTTGCCAGGGTGGACAATCAGCCCCAGCATTTT	CASSLARVDNQPQHF
NA	TRBV5-1	TRBJ1-1	NA	TGCGCCAGCAGCTTGGTGGACAGTGAAGCTTTCTTT	CASSLVDSEAFF
NA	TRBV27	TRBJ1-6	NA	TGTGCCAGCAGTCAAGACGGTAACAGGAACTATAATTCACCCCTCCACTTT	CASSQDGNRNYNSPLHF
NA	TRBV29-1	TRBJ2-7	NA	TGCAGCGCCACAGGCGGACAGTTCTACGAGCAGTACTTC	CSATGGQFYEQYF
NA	TRBV7-9	TRBJ2-2	NA	TGTGCCACCCAAGCGGCGAACACCGGGGAGCTGTTTTTT	CATQAANTGELFF